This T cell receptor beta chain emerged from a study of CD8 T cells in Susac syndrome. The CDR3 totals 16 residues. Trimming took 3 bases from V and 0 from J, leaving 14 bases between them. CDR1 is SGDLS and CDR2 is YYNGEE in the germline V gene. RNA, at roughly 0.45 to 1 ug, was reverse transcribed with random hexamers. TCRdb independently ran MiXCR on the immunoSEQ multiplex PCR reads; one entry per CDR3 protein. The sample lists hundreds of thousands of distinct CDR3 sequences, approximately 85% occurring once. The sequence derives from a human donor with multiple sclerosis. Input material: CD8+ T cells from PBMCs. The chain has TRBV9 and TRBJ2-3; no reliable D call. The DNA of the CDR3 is TGTGCCAGCAGCGGGGGATGGCCAGCTAGCACAGATACGCAGTATTTT. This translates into CASSGGWPASTDTQYF. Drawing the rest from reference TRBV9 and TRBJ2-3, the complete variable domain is DSGVTQTPKHLITATGQRVTLRCSPRSGDLSVYWYQQSLDQGLQFLIQYYNGEERAKGNILERFSAQQFPDLHSELNLSSLELGDSALYFCASSGGWPASTDTQYFGPGTRLTVL.